This T cell receptor (beta chain) was captured in a study of T cells in localized non-small cell lung cancer. This table comes from immunoSEQ multiplex PCR, and its TCRdb copy is limited to in-frame clones, with some not included. The table lists about 45,000 clones, 81% of them singletons, with 17% in the top ten. Study conclusions and caveats: Adjacent lung tissue had a median about 50 of the top 100 clones found in the tumor. Among the tissues sampled, uninvolved adjacent lung had the highest T cell clonality, above tumor.

This CDR3 spans 15 amino acids. The V gene lost 3 bases and the J gene lost 7 bases, with 16 bases spanning the gap. Germline V gene data show CDR1 as MRHNA and CDR2 as SNTAGT. Worth noting for this clone: Its specificity is not known.

Sequenced material: peripheral blood mononuclear cells, taken before any cancer treatment. The sequence was collected from a man between 40 and 69 years old with stage III lung adenocarcinoma. The chain couples TRBV6-4 to TRBJ1-5; no clear D gene. The CDR3 DNA is TGTGCCAGCAGTGATGCCTCGCGGGCCGCCCAGCCCCAGCATTTT. Encoded protein: CASSDASRAAQPQHF.